The 8 T cell receptor beta chains in this list originate from one sample, sequenced in a study of blood T cell repertoires in COVID-19. Clones were read by immunoSEQ multiplex PCR, and TCRdb kept only the in-frame ones, dropping some. The table includes roughly 210,000 clones, 80% to 90% detected once. Sequenced material: peripheral blood. The receptors were sampled from an elderly woman with COVID-19, enrolled during active disease.

Written as DNA, the CDR3 is TGTGCCAGCAGCCCACCGGGATTCACAACGACAGATACGCAGTATTTT. It yields the protein CASSPPGFTTTDTQYF. The chain carries TRBV3-1 (or the pseudogene TRBV3-2) and TRBJ2-3, with a weak D call TRBD2 (5 bases). The CDR3 has 16 amino acids. Trimming left V 4 bases short and J 3 bases short, with 17 bases between. Per germline, CDR1 LGHDT and CDR2 YNNKEL (reference sequence).

The chain joins TRBV5-1 to TRBJ2-7; D is ambiguous. Trimming removed 0 bases from V and 3 bases from J, with 10 bases in between. This CDR3 is built from 14 residues. CDR1 SGHRS and CDR2 YFSETQ come from the germline V gene. CDR3 loop: CASSLGQALYEQYF. The CDR3 DNA reads as TGCGCCAGCAGCTTGGGGCAGGCGCTCTACGAGCAGTACTTC.

The chain is built from TRBV19 and TRBJ2-5; TRBD2 agrees at 8 bases. This CDR3 contains 13 residues. J lost 6 bases, V lost 5 bases, and 5 bases had no gene match. The germline CDR1 and CDR2 sequences are LNHDA and SQIVND (reference sequence). The chain's CDR3 is CASSVGLAKTQYF. CDR3 DNA sequence: TGTGCCAGTAGTGTCGGACTAGCCAAGACCCAGTACTTC.

V gene TRBV7-9 combines with J gene TRBJ1-6; unclear D gene. CDR1 is SEHNR and CDR2 is FQNEAQ in the germline V gene (reference sequence). V was shortened by 0 bases and J by 4 bases, with 7 bases between the two germline ends. CDR3 length: 15 amino acids. DNA of the CDR3: TGTGCCAGCAGCTTAGCTCGGTCTTATAATTCACCCCTCCACTTT. Its protein product is CASSLARSYNSPLHF.

The rearrangement links TRBV25-1 to TRBJ1-4; D is ambiguous. Germline V CDR1 and CDR2: MGHDK, SYGVNS. V lost 5 bases and J 4 bases, leaving 14 bases between the germline ends. The CDR3 extends over 15 amino acids. CDR3 bases: TGTGCCAGCAGTACGGGAGGCGGGAATAATGAAAAACTGTTTTTT. It encodes CASSTGGGNNEKLFF.

Regarding this clone: Other nucleotide sequences in the sample specify the same CDR3. The chain couples TRBV19 to TRBJ2-5; TRBD1 aligns across 9 bases. The CDR3 length is 12 residues. V lost 7 bases, J lost 5 bases, and 2 bases stayed unmatched. From germline, CDR1 is LNHDA and CDR2 SQIVND (reference sequence). The CDR3 reads CASKDRGETQYF. CDR3 in DNA: TGTGCCAGTAAGGACAGGGGCGAGACCCAGTACTTC.

This clone was counted a few times. The chain couples TRBV4-2 to TRBJ1-1, with D possibly being TRBD1 (6 bases). This CDR3 has 17 residues. Per the germline V gene, CDR1 is LGHNA and CDR2 is YNFKEQ. V was cut by 4 bases and J by 0 bases, with 18 bases left in between. The DNA for the CDR3 is TGTGCCAGCAGCCCCCGACAGGCCGCTTCGATGAACACTGAAGCTTTCTTT. This sequence encodes CASSPRQAASMNTEAFF.

This clone has only a few counts. This chain joins TRBV5-4 and TRBJ2-5, with a weak D call TRBD1 (6 bases). Germline V gene lookup returns CDR1 SGHNT and CDR2 YYREEE (reference sequence). V was shortened by 1 base and J by 2 bases, with 6 bases between the two germline ends. This CDR3 is 13 amino acids long. CDR3 residues: CASSLRGQETQYF. The CDR3 DNA follows: TGTGCCAGCAGCTTGAGGGGGCAAGAGACCCAGTACTTC. The entire variable domain, with the rest obtained from reference TRBV5-4 and TRBJ2-5, is as follows: ETGVTQSPTHLIKTRGQQVTLRCSSQSGHNTVSWYQQALGQGPQFIFQYYREEENGRGNFPPRFSGLQFPNYSSELNVNALELDDSALYLCASSLRGQETQYFGPGTRLLVL.